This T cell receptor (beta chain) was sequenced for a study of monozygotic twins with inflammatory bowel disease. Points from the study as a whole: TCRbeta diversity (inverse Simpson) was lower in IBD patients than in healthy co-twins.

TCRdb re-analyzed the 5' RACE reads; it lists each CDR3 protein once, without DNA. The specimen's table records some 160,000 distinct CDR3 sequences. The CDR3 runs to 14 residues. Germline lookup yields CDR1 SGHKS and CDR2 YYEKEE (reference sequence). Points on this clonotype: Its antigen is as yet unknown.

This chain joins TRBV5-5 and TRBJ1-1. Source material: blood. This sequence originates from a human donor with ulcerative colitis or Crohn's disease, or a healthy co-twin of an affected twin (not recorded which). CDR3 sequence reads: CASSLEGMNTEAFF.